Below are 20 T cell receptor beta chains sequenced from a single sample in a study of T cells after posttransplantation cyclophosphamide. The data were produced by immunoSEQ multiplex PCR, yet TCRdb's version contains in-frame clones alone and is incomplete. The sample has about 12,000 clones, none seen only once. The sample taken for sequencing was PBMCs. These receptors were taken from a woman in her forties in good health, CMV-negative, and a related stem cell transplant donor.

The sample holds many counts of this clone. The CDR3 here is CASSRGQEPNEKLFF. The CDR3 DNA reads as TGTGCCAGCAGCCGAGGACAGGAGCCTAATGAAAAACTGTTTTTT. The rearrangement uses TRBV14 and TRBJ1-4; 7 nucleotides line up with TRBD1. The germline gives CDR1 SGHDN, CDR2 FVKESK. Trimming at V came to 4 bases and at J to 3 bases, leaving 5 bases not matched to a gene. The CDR3 sequence is 15 residues long.

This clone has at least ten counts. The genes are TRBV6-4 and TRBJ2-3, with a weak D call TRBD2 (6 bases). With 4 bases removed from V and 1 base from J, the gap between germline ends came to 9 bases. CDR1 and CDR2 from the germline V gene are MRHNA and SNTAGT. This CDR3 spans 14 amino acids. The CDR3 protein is CASSGGGGTDTQYF. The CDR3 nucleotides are TGTGCCAGCAGTGGCGGCGGGGGCACAGATACGCAGTATTTT.

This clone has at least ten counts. CDR3 in DNA: TGTGCCATCAGAAGGGACAGGGCTGACGAGCAGTACTTC. This encodes CAIRRDRADEQYF. The V call is TRBV10-3, the J call TRBJ2-7; 9 positions match TRBD1. This CDR3 comprises 13 residues. V trimming: 6 bases; J trimming: 5 bases; junction bases outside the gene matches: 5. Germline V CDR1 and CDR2: ENHRY, SYGVKD.

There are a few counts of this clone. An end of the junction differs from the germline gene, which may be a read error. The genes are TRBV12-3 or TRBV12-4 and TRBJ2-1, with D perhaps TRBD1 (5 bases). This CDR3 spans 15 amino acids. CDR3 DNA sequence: TGTGCCAGCGGCCGGACACCCCACGTATACAATAAGCAGTTCTTC. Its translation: CASGRTPHVYNKQFF.

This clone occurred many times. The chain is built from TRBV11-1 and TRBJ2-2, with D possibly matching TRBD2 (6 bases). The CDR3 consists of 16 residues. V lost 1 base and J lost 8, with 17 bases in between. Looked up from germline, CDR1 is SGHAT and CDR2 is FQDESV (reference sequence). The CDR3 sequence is CASSLESPGRFGELFF. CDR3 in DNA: TGTGCCAGCAGCTTAGAGTCCCCAGGGAGGTTTGGGGAGCTGTTTTTT. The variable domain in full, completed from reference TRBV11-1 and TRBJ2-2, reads EAEVAQSPRYKITEKSQAVAFWCDPISGHATLYWYRQILGQGPELLVQFQDESVVDDSQLPKDRFSAERLKGVDSTLKIQPAELGDSAMYLCASSLESPGRFGELFFGEGSRLTVL.

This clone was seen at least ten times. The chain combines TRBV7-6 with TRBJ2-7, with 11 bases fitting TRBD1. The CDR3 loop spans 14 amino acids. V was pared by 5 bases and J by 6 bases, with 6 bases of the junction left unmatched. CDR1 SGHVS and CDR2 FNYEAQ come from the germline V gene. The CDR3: CASSPGTGGREQYF. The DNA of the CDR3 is TGTGCCAGCAGCCCAGGGACAGGGGGTCGCGAGCAGTACTTC.

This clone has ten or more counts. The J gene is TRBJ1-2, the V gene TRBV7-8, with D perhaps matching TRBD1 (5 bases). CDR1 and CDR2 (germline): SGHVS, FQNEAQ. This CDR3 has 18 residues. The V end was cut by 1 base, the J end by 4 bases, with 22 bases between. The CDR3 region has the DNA TGTGCCAGCAGCTTAGGGGTGGCAGGGTCTTTAGTCCTCTATGGCTACACCTTC. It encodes CASSLGVAGSLVLYGYTF.

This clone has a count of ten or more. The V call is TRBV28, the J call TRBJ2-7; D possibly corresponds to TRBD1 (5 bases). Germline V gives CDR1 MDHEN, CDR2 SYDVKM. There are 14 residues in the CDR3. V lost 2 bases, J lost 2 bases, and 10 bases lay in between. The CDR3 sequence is CASSLQGGPYEQYF. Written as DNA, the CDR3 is TGTGCCAGCAGTTTACAGGGCGGACCCTACGAGCAGTACTTC.

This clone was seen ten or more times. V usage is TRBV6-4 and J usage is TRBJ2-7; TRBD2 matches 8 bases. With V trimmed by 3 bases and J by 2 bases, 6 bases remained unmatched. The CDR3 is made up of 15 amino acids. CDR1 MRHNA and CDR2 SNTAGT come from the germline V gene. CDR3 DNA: TGTGCCAGCAGTGAAAGCGGGGGCCCAGCCTACGAGCAGTACTTC. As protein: CASSESGGPAYEQYF.

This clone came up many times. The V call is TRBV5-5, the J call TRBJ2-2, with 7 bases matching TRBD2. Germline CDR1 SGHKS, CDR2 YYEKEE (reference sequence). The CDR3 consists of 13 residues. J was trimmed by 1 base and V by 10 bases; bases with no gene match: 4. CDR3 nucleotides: TGTGCCGCACAGCGGGGGAACACCGGGGAGCTGTTTTTT. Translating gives CAAQRGNTGELFF.

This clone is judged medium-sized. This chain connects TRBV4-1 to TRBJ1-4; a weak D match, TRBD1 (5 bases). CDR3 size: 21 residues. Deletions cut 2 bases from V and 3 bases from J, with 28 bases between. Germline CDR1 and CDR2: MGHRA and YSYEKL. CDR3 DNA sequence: TGCGCCAGCAGCCAATTTAGCCCACCCTCCGGCAGGGTTTGGGCTAATGAAAAACTGTTTTTT. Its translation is CASSQFSPPSGRVWANEKLFF.

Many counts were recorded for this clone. CDR3 sequence: CASSLTSGWDEQYF. CDR3 in DNA: TGTGCCAGCAGCTTAACTAGCGGGTGGGACGAGCAGTACTTC. The chain is built from TRBV11-2 and TRBJ2-7, with 9 bases identical to TRBD2. Germline V lookup: CDR1 SGHAT, CDR2 FQNNGV. V was pared by 2 bases and J by 5 bases, with 4 bases of the junction left unmatched. This CDR3 contains 14 residues.

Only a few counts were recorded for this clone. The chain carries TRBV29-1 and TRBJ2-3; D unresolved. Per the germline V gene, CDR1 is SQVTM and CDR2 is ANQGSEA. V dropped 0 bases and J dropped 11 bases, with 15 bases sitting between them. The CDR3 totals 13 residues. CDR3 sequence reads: CSVEDLLGYEQYF. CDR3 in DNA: TGCAGCGTTGAAGATCTTCTCGGTTACGAGCAGTATTTT.

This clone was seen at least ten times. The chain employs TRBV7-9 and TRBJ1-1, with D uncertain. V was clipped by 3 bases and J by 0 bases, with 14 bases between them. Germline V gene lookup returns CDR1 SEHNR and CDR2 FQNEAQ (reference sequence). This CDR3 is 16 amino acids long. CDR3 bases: TGTGCCAGCAGCTTCGCGCCCGCCGGGGTGAACACTGAAGCTTTCTTT. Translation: CASSFAPAGVNTEAFF.

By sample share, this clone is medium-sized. The CDR3 region is CASSDTSSYNEQFF. The CDR3 DNA is TGTGCCAGCAGCGATACTAGCTCCTACAATGAGCAGTTCTTC. The rearrangement uses TRBV7-9 and TRBJ2-1; D possibly corresponds to TRBD2 (5 bases). The CDR3 is 14 residues long. The V gene lost 5 bases and the J gene lost 0 bases, with 8 bases spanning the gap. Germline values: CDR1 SEHNR, CDR2 FQNEAQ (reference sequence).

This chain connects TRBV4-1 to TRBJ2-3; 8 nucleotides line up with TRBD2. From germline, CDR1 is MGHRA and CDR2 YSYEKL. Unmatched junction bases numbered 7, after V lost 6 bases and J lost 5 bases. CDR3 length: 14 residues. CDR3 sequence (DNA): TGCGCCAGCAGGGTACGGCTAGCGGGAGATACGCAGTATTTT. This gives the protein CASRVRLAGDTQYF.

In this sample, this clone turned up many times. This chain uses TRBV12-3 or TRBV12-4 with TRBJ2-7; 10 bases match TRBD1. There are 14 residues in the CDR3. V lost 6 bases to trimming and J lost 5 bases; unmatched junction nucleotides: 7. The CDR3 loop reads CASSPTGGYDEQYF. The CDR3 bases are TGTGCCAGCAGCCCGACAGGGGGCTACGACGAGCAGTACTTC.

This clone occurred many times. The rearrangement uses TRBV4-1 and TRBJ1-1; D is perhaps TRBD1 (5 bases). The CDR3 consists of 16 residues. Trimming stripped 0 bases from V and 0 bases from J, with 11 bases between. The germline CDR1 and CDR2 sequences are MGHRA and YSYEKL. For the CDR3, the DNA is TGCGCCAGCAGCCAAGATATGAGGGGCCTGAACACTGAAGCTTTCTTT. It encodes CASSQDMRGLNTEAFF.

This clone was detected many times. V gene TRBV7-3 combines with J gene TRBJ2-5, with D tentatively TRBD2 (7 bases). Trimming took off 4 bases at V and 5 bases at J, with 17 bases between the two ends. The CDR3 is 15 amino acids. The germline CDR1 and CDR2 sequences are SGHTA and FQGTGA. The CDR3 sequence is CASSSQGGGTETQYF. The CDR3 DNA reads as TGTGCCAGCAGCTCCCAGGGAGGGGGAACCGAGACCCAGTACTTC.

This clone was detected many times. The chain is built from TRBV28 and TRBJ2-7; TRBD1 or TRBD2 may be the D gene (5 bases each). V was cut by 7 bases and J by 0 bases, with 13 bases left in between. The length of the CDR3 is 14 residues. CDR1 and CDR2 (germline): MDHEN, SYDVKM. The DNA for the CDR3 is TGTGCCAGCACGACGAGGGGAAGCTCCTACGAGCAGTACTTC. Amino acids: CASTTRGSSYEQYF.